Listed here are 21 T cell receptor beta chains from one sample, sequenced in a study of early T cells in non-severe SARS-CoV-2 infection (dated by TCRdb to the early 2020s). The method was 5' RACE. For sequencing, a NextSeq 500 was employed. TCRdb reanalyzed the raw reads on its own, using fastp at Q25 for trimming and MiXCR for clone calling, and kept in-frame beta chains. Rows matching on CDR3 protein sequence are summarized as one entry with the most common DNA and genes. The sample table contains some 37,000 distinct CDR3 sequences; only one count was recorded for nearly 10% of them. The top ten clonotypes cover roughly 12% of the sample. Sequenced: whole blood. The source is an adult who was a healthcare worker with PCR-confirmed SARS-CoV-2 infection or an uninfected control (not recorded which).

In DNA, the CDR3 is TGTGCCAGCAGCCAAGCTGGGAGGGGGGGCGGTGAGCAGTTCTTC. Protein sequence: CASSQAGRGGGEQFF. The chain is built from TRBV3-1 and TRBJ2-1; TRBD2 is a possible D gene (7 bases). Germline CDR1 reads LGHDT; CDR2 reads YNNKEL (reference sequence). The CDR3 has 15 amino acids. The V end lost 1 base, the J end lost 9 bases, and 16 bases lay between the germline ends.

The chain links TRBV28 to TRBJ2-7; D perhaps matches TRBD2 (6 bases). The V gene lost 5 bases and the J gene lost 6 bases, with 17 bases spanning the gap. This CDR3 is built from 14 residues. The germline V gene encodes CDR1 MDHEN and CDR2 SYDVKM. CDR3 amino acids: CASSETSHSSEQYF. The CDR3 DNA sequence: TGTGCCAGCAGTGAGACTAGTCACTCTTCCGAGCAGTACTTC.

This chain uses TRBV5-1 with TRBJ1-5; D uncertain. The CDR3 has 16 amino acids. V was cut by 0 bases and J by 1 base, with 11 bases left in between. Per the germline V gene, CDR1 is SGHRS and CDR2 is YFSETQ. CDR3 protein: CASSLEGPGSNQPQHF. CDR3 in DNA: TGCGCCAGCAGCTTGGAGGGTCCTGGGAGCAATCAGCCCCAGCATTTT.

This clonotype was detected ten times or more. CDR3 sequence: CASSLGTANYGYTF. CDR3 bases: TGTGCCAGCAGCTTAGGGACAGCTAACTATGGCTACACCTTC. The rearrangement joins TRBV11-2 to TRBJ1-2; D possibly corresponds to TRBD1 (6 bases). The V and J ends lost 1 base and 0 bases respectively, with 6 bases between them. The CDR3 sequence is 14 residues long. CDR1 SGHAT and CDR2 FQNNGV come from the germline V gene. Complete variable domain (other parts from reference TRBV11-2 and TRBJ1-2): EAGVAQSPRYKIIEKRQSVAFWCNPISGHATLYWYQQILGQGPKLLIQFQNNGVVDDSQLPKDRFSAERLKGVDSTLKIQPAKLEDSAVYLCASSLGTANYGYTFGSGTRLTVV.

This clonotype was detected many times. V is TRBV6-6 and J is TRBJ1-3; D not resolved. The CDR3 has 14 residues. Germline values: CDR1 MNHNY, CDR2 SVGAGI (reference sequence). V shed 6 bases and J shed 7 bases, with 16 bases lying between them. DNA for the CDR3: TGTGCCAGCAGCCGAGAGCCCGGGCGGAACACCATATATTTT. Amino acid sequence: CASSREPGRNTIYF.

This clonotype occurred many times. The chain carries TRBV20-1 and TRBJ1-5; D perhaps matches TRBD1 (6 bases). Germline CDR1 is DFQATT and CDR2 is SNEGSKA (reference sequence). V was cut by 6 bases and J by 7 bases, with 19 bases left in between. The CDR3 contains 14 residues. CDR3 in DNA: TGCAGTGCGCACTCGGGGGGGCCCCAACAGCCCCAGCATTTT. Translating it yields CSAHSGGPQQPQHF.

Ten or more counts support this clonotype. CDR3 sequence (DNA): TGTGCCAGCCAGGAGGGACGGGGACTGGGCGAGCAGTACTTC. It specifies CASQEGRGLGEQYF. The chain couples TRBV2 to TRBJ2-7; perhaps TRBD2 as D (6 bases). Germline-derived CDR1 and CDR2 are SNHLY and FYNNEI. Trimming left V 8 bases short and J 6 bases short, with 20 bases between. This CDR3 is 14 amino acids long.

This clonotype was counted many times. The V call is TRBV25-1, the J call TRBJ2-7, with D possibly being TRBD1 (7 bases). The CDR3 consists of 15 residues. V shed 6 bases and J shed 7 bases, with 22 bases lying between them. Germline assignment: CDR1 MGHDK and CDR2 SYGVNS. The CDR3 loop reads CASRGLLGTVEEQYF. CDR3 sequence (DNA): TGTGCCAGCAGGGGACTCCTAGGGACAGTGGAAGAGCAGTACTTC.

This clonotype was detected only a few times. The chain links TRBV3-1 to TRBJ2-7; D may be TRBD2 (6 bases). In germline, CDR1 is LGHDT, CDR2 YNNKEL (reference sequence). This CDR3 has 15 residues. Between the trimmed V and J ends, which lost 6 bases and 6 bases, there was a span of 21 bases. The CDR3 DNA reads as TGTGCCAGCAGTTGGGGACTTTCGCCTTATACCGAGCAGTACTTC. The encoded protein is CASSWGLSPYTEQYF.

This clonotype was counted many times. This sequence joins TRBV6-6 and TRBJ2-6; 9 nucleotides agree with TRBD1. V was pared by 6 bases and J by 2 bases, with 5 bases of the junction left unmatched. The CDR3 has 16 residues. Germline loops: CDR1 MNHNY, CDR2 SVGAGI (reference sequence). Written as DNA, the CDR3 is TGTGCCAGCAGCTACAGGGGGCCGACTGGGGCCAACGTCCTGACTTTC. Its translation: CASSYRGPTGANVLTF.

Ten or more counts support this clonotype. The chain has TRBV3-1 and TRBJ2-1; D not certain. Trimming pared 1 base from V and 2 bases from J, leaving 9 bases between. Per germline, CDR1 LGHDT and CDR2 YNNKEL (reference sequence). The CDR3 contains 15 residues. CDR3 in amino acids: CASSQGRSPYNEQFF. The DNA for the CDR3 is TGTGCCAGCAGCCAAGGCCGGTCCCCCTACAATGAGCAGTTCTTC.

This clonotype showed up many times. This rearrangement joins TRBV28 to TRBJ2-7, with TRBD1 identical over 11 bases. The junction had 7 bases not matched to a gene; V was cut back by 7 bases and J by 5 bases. In germline, CDR1 is MDHEN, CDR2 SYDVKM. The CDR3 is 14 amino acids. For the CDR3, the DNA is TGTGCCAGCATCAGGACAGGGGGCTTCAACGAGCAGTACTTC. This gives the protein CASIRTGGFNEQYF.

This clonotype has more than one count but fewer than ten. This chain connects TRBV2 to TRBJ1-5; no clear D. Germline V lookup: CDR1 SNHLY, CDR2 FYNNEI. The CDR3 extends over 14 amino acids. The V end was cut by 5 bases, the J end by 6 bases, with 14 bases between. CDR3 nucleotide sequence: TGTGCCAGCAGTCCCGTGTGGGGAGGTCAGCCCCAGCATTTT. Amino acid sequence: CASSPVWGGQPQHF.

The CDR3 region has the DNA TGTGCCAGCAGCGAATTGGTCCAAAGAGGTTACAATGAGCAGTTCTTC. Amino acids: CASSELVQRGYNEQFF. V gene TRBV6-4 combines with J gene TRBJ2-1; the D is unclear. V was cut by 6 bases and J by 4 bases, with 19 bases left in between. The CDR3 sequence is 16 residues long. The germline CDR1 and CDR2 sequences are MRHNA and SNTAGT.

This clonotype was seen a handful of times. The V and J genes are TRBV27 and TRBJ2-3, with 7 bases aligning to TRBD2. The CDR3 has 15 amino acids. Germline CDR1 is MNHEY and CDR2 is SMNVEV (reference sequence). V was clipped by 6 bases and J by 1 base; unmatched bases: 7. The CDR3 region is CASSPQRGGTDTQYF. CDR3 nucleotide sequence: TGTGCCAGCAGCCCCCAGCGGGGTGGCACAGATACGCAGTATTTT.

The rearrangement uses TRBV6-5 and TRBJ2-2; 13 bases align to TRBD2. J gave up 9 bases and V 5 bases, and 12 bases lay outside the gene matches. Looked up from germline, CDR1 is MNHEY and CDR2 is SVGAGI. This CDR3 comprises 17 residues. This chain's CDR3 is CASSNPGLAGAVRELFF. The CDR3 region has the DNA TGTGCCAGCAGTAACCCCGGACTAGCGGGGGCAGTGAGGGAGCTGTTTTTT.

This clonotype was detected many times. The rearrangement uses TRBV7-6 and TRBJ2-5; 8 positions agree with TRBD2. The V gene's germline CDR1 is SGHVS and CDR2 FNYEAQ. V lost 5 bases and J lost 1; bases outside the gene matches: 3. The CDR3 extends over 14 amino acids. Here the CDR3 reads CASSAGLAQETQYF. DNA of the CDR3: TGTGCCAGCAGCGCCGGACTAGCCCAAGAGACCCAGTACTTC.

In its sample, this clonotype was seen many times. CDR3 sequence reads: CARDTSNQPQHF. CDR3 in DNA: TGCGCCAGGGACACTAGCAATCAGCCCCAGCATTTT. The chain uses TRBV10-1 and TRBJ1-5; D possibly corresponds to TRBD1 (5 bases). This CDR3 is 12 amino acids long. Trimming took off 9 bases at V and 0 bases at J, with 6 bases between the two ends. Germline CDR1 and CDR2: WNHNN and SYGVQD (reference sequence).

This clonotype was detected ten times or more. V is TRBV9 and J is TRBJ1-1; 8 bases fit TRBD1. The V gene end was trimmed by 3 bases and the J gene end by 6 bases; junction bases not matched to a gene: 7. This CDR3 region has 14 residues. CDR1 is SGDLS, CDR2 YYNGEE, per germline. The CDR3 here is CASSERTGPAEAFF. Written as DNA, the CDR3 is TGTGCCAGCAGCGAGAGGACAGGGCCCGCTGAAGCTTTCTTT.

This clonotype has a count of ten or more. The genes are TRBV10-3 and TRBJ2-3, with D maybe TRBD2 (6 bases). CDR3 length: 15 residues. Trimming shortened V by 7 bases and J by 1 base, and 15 bases separated the two germline ends. CDR1 and CDR2 (germline): ENHRY, SYGVKD. The CDR3: CAITRGGEGTDTQYF. As DNA, the CDR3 is TGTGCCATCACCCGAGGAGGGGAGGGCACAGATACGCAGTATTTT.

This clonotype was counted ten times or more. The chain carries TRBV6-1 and TRBJ1-5; possibly TRBD1 for D (5 bases). The CDR3 length is 13 residues. Germline values: CDR1 MNHNS, CDR2 SASEGT. Trimming removed 6 bases from V and 5 bases from J, with 11 bases in between. CDR3: CASRTANDQPQHF. In DNA form, the CDR3 reads TGTGCCAGCAGGACAGCAAACGATCAGCCCCAGCATTTT.